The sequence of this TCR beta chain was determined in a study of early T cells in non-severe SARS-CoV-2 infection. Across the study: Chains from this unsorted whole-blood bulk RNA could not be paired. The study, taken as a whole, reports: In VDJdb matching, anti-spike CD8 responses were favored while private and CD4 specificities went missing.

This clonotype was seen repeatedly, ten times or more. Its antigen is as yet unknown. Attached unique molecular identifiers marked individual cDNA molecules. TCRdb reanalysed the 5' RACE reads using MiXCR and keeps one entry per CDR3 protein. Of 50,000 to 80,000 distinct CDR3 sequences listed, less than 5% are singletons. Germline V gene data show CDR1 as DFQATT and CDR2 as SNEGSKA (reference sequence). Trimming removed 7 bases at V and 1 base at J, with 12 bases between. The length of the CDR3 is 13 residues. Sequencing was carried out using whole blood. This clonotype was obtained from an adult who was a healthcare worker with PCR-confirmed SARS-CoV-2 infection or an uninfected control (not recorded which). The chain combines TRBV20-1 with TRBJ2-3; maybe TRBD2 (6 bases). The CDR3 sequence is CSVAGRGTDTQYF. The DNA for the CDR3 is TGCAGTGTCGCGGGGCGGGGCACAGATACGCAGTATTTT.